The 28 T cell receptor beta chains listed next were all sequenced from one sample in a study of beta chain features in type 1 diabetes (dated by TCRdb to 2016 to 2019). The paper as a whole reports these results and caveats: A moderate but significant shortening of TCRB CDR3 length was observed in type 1 diabetes patients in all four CD4+ subsets.

Library creation used the immunoSEQ multiplex PCR assay. The entire amount of isolated RNA was reverse transcribed using the High Capacity cDNA Reverse Transcription Kit, so the sequenced TCRB transcripts were expressed ones. TCRdb re-hosts the immuneACCESS table, in-frame sequences only. Its copies lack some clones; in the studies checked, an unresolved V gene accounts for under half of them, and the cause for the rest is not known. Across this sample there are fewer than 300,000 clones, with approximately 11% seen only once. The ten largest make up about 0.018% of the sample. Their recognized antigens are unknown. The sample comprised naive CD4+ T cells from blood. The cell subset or site label, read with the paper, signifies: true naive CD4+ T cells. The receptors stem from a young man with type 1 diabetes.

This chain uses TRBV11-3 with TRBJ2-2; 8 bases align to TRBD2. V gave up 8 bases and J gave up 6 bases; unmatched junction bases: 17. CDR1 and CDR2 from the germline V gene are SGHNT and YENEEA. This CDR3 contains 17 residues. The CDR3 DNA reads TGTGCCAGCTCAAGCCCATTCGGGGGGCGGGAGGCCGGGGAGCTGTTTTTT. The encoded protein is CASSSPFGGREAGELFF.

This clone was recorded a few times. The chain employs TRBV18 and TRBJ1-1, with TRBD1 as a possible D gene (5 bases). With 6 bases removed from V and 0 bases from J, the gap between germline ends came to 17 bases. Germline CDR1 and CDR2: KGHSH and LQKENI. This CDR3 is built from 16 residues. CDR3 nucleotides: TGTGCCAGCTCCGCAAAGACAGTTTCTATGAACACTGAAGCTTTCTTT. Translated, it gives CASSAKTVSMNTEAFF.

This clone was seen a few times. This chain uses TRBV5-1 with TRBJ2-2; D remains ambiguous. With 0 bases removed from V and 6 bases from J, the gap between germline ends came to 6 bases. Per the germline V gene, CDR1 is SGHRS and CDR2 is YFSETQ. The CDR3 has 13 amino acids. The DNA for the CDR3 is TGCGCCAGCAGCTTGGACTACCCCGGGGAGCTGTTTTTT. Translation gives CASSLDYPGELFF.

This clone has just a few counts. This chain links TRBV5-4 with TRBJ2-1; D is uncertain. This CDR3 spans 13 amino acids. V was clipped by 1 base and J by 8 bases, with 10 bases between them. Germline-derived CDR1 and CDR2 are SGHNT and YYREEE (reference sequence). This CDR3 reads CASSLIDTDEQFF. In DNA form, the CDR3 reads TGTGCCAGCAGCTTGATCGACACCGATGAGCAGTTCTTC.

This rearrangement joins TRBV28 to TRBJ1-1; TRBD1 matches 7 bases. The CDR3 totals 13 residues. V gave up 6 bases and J gave up 4 bases; unmatched junction bases: 5. Germline-derived CDR1 and CDR2 are MDHEN and SYDVKM. The DNA for the CDR3 is TGTGCCAGCAGACCAGGGGGGACCACTGAAGCTTTCTTT. Translation gives CASRPGGTTEAFF.

The chain recombines TRBV28 with TRBJ2-3; 11 nucleotides agree with TRBD1. J lost 4 bases, V lost 10 bases, and 7 bases had no gene match. The CDR3 totals 14 residues. From germline, CDR1 is MDHEN and CDR2 SYDVKM. In DNA, the CDR3 is TGTGCCACCCGGACAGGGGGCAGCCCAGATACGCAGTATTTT. Translating it yields CATRTGGSPDTQYF.

This clone has only a few counts. The V gene is TRBV5-1, the J gene TRBJ2-3; weak D call: TRBD1 (5 bases). Per germline, CDR1 SGHRS and CDR2 YFSETQ. CDR3 length: 15 amino acids. V dropped 0 bases and J dropped 3 bases, with 11 bases sitting between them. The CDR3 DNA follows: TGCGCCAGCAGCTTGGATCAGACAGAAACAGATACGCAGTATTTT. Translating gives CASSLDQTETDTQYF.

This clone has a handful of counts. The chain joins TRBV19 to TRBJ2-1, with 10 bases lining up with TRBD1. The V and J ends lost 0 bases and 4 bases, in that order; junction bases with no gene match: 3. The CDR3 is made up of 16 amino acids. Germline V gene lookup returns CDR1 LNHDA and CDR2 SQIVND (reference sequence). The CDR3 reads CASSIDRTGGYNEQFF. The CDR3 nucleotides are TGTGCCAGTAGTATAGATAGGACAGGGGGATACAATGAGCAGTTCTTC.

Only a few counts were recorded for this clone. The chain is built from TRBV11-2 and TRBJ1-2; D unresolved. Germline V gene sequence: CDR1 SGHAT, CDR2 FQNNGV. This CDR3 comprises 17 residues. V lost 1 base and J lost 1, with 16 bases in between. CDR3 sequence: CASSLVGGTWVNYGYTF. DNA for the CDR3: TGTGCCAGCAGCTTAGTAGGAGGAACTTGGGTTAACTATGGCTACACCTTC. Based on the CDR3 plus reference TRBV11-2 and TRBJ1-2, the full variable domain is EAGVAQSPRYKIIEKRQSVAFWCNPISGHATLYWYQQILGQGPKLLIQFQNNGVVDDSQLPKDRFSAERLKGVDSTLKIQPAKLEDSAVYLCASSLVGGTWVNYGYTFGSGTRLTVV.

This clone was picked up a small number of times. The rearrangement uses TRBV9 and TRBJ2-3, with D maybe TRBD2 (6 bases). CDR1 is SGDLS and CDR2 is YYNGEE in the germline V gene. The V end was cut by 3 bases, the J end by 0 bases, with 8 bases between. The CDR3 extends over 14 amino acids. CDR3 in DNA: TGTGCCAGCAGCGGGAGCGGGAGCACAGATACGCAGTATTTT. Translated: CASSGSGSTDTQYF. Full variable domain (rest looked up from reference TRBV9 and TRBJ2-3): DSGVTQTPKHLITATGQRVTLRCSPRSGDLSVYWYQQSLDQGLQFLIQYYNGEERAKGNILERFSAQQFPDLHSELNLSSLELGDSALYFCASSGSGSTDTQYFGPGTRLTVL.

The rearrangement uses TRBV11-2 and TRBJ2-1, with D maybe TRBD2 (6 bases). V lost 5 bases and J lost 8, with 13 bases in between. CDR1 is SGHAT and CDR2 is FQNNGV in the germline V gene. The CDR3 length is 13 residues. The CDR3 DNA is TGTGCCAGCAGCCCCCGTCCGGGGGATGAGCAGTTCTTC. Its translation is CASSPRPGDEQFF.

In the case of this clone: A read error may produce the germline difference seen at one junction end. The genes are TRBV7-7 and TRBJ2-1; possible D gene TRBD1, 6 bases. CDR1 and CDR2 (germline): SSHAT, FNYEAQ (reference sequence). The CDR3 has 15 residues. DNA of the CDR3: TGTGCTAGCAGCATCGGACAGAGCTCCTACAATGAGCAGTTCTTC. The encoded protein is CASSIGQSSYNEQFF.

This chain uses TRBV7-2 with TRBJ2-1, with D perhaps matching TRBD2 (5 bases). Germline V gene data show CDR1 as SGHTA and CDR2 as FQGNSA. The V gene lost 5 bases and the J gene lost 2 bases, with 7 bases spanning the gap. The CDR3 is 13 residues long. The DNA for the CDR3 is TGTGCCAGCAGCCCGACTACCTACAATGAGCAGTTCTTC. It encodes CASSPTTYNEQFF.

Here the CDR3 DNA reads TGTGCCAGCAGCCGGACAGGTGAAGAGACCCAGTACTTC. It specifies CASSRTGEETQYF. This chain joins TRBV5-4 and TRBJ2-5, with 7 bases fitting TRBD1. The junction had 3 bases not matched to a gene; V was cut back by 4 bases and J by 3 bases. Looked up from germline, CDR1 is SGHNT and CDR2 is YYREEE (reference sequence). The CDR3 loop spans 13 amino acids.

This clone was seen a handful of times. The rearrangement links TRBV7-2 to TRBJ2-7; 10 nucleotides line up with TRBD1. Unmatched junction bases numbered 5, after V lost 2 bases and J lost 4 bases. CDR1 SGHTA and CDR2 FQGNSA come from the germline V gene. This CDR3 has 15 residues. CDR3 residues: CASSLRTGGTYEQYF. The CDR3 DNA reads TGTGCCAGCAGCTTAAGGACAGGGGGAACTTACGAGCAGTACTTC.

This chain links TRBV5-1 with TRBJ2-3, with a possible D match to TRBD2 (5 bases). The V end was cut by 2 bases, the J end by 0 bases, with 10 bases between. Looked up from germline, CDR1 is SGHRS and CDR2 is YFSETQ. CDR3 length: 15 residues. CDR3 sequence: CASSFSRTSTDTQYF. DNA of the CDR3: TGCGCCAGCAGCTTCTCGAGGACTAGCACAGATACGCAGTATTTT.

Only a few counts were recorded for this clone. The chain joins TRBV15 to TRBJ2-5; TRBD2 aligns across 13 bases. Germline V CDR1 and CDR2: LNHNV, YYDKDF (reference sequence). Trimming at V came to 3 bases and at J to 5 bases, leaving 9 bases not matched to a gene. This CDR3 is built from 17 residues. The CDR3 region has the DNA TGTGCCACCAGCAGTGGACGGACTAGCGGGGGTACGGAGACCCAGTACTTC. This encodes CATSSGRTSGGTETQYF.

In this sample, this clone turned up a few times. J is TRBJ1-5 and V is TRBV6-1; no clear D. The germline V gene has CDR1 MNHNS and CDR2 SASEGT. The CDR3 runs to 16 residues. V shed 1 base and J shed 7 bases, with 17 bases lying between them. The CDR3 protein is CASSEGAGPVRQPQHF. For the CDR3, the DNA is TGTGCCAGCAGTGAAGGCGCGGGTCCAGTAAGACAGCCCCAGCATTTT.

This chain links TRBV5-1 with TRBJ2-5; TRBD2 aligns across 10 bases. CDR3 size: 14 residues. Per germline, CDR1 SGHRS and CDR2 YFSETQ. The junction had 4 bases not matched to a gene; V was cut back by 4 bases and J by 4 bases. The CDR3 here is CASSGSSGGETQYF. The CDR3 DNA reads TGCGCCAGCAGCGGTTCTAGCGGGGGAGAGACCCAGTACTTC.

The chain combines TRBV28 with TRBJ2-5, with 8 bases lining up with TRBD2. The length of the CDR3 is 13 residues. Per the germline V gene, CDR1 is MDHEN and CDR2 is SYDVKM. V trimming: 7 bases; J trimming: 5 bases; junction bases outside the gene matches: 6. CDR3 residues: CASTLTSVETQYF. The CDR3, as DNA: TGTGCCAGCACCTTGACTAGCGTTGAGACCCAGTACTTC.

A few counts support this clone. The J gene is TRBJ2-3, the V gene TRBV11-1; 9 positions match TRBD2. Germline CDR1 SGHAT, CDR2 FQDESV (reference sequence). With 1 base clipped from V and 4 bases from J, the junction kept 6 bases outside the gene matches. The CDR3 is 16 amino acids. For the CDR3, the DNA is TGTGCCAGCAGCTTAGTAGGGACTAGCCGACCAGATACGCAGTATTTT. Its translation: CASSLVGTSRPDTQYF.

The CDR3 loop reads CASSLDFRSNEQFF. As DNA, the CDR3 is TGTGCCAGCAGCTTAGATTTCCGTTCTAATGAGCAGTTCTTC. The genes are TRBV11-3 and TRBJ2-1; D ambiguous. There are 14 residues in the CDR3. Trimming removed 0 bases from V and 7 bases from J, with 10 bases in between. Germline CDR1 reads SGHNT; CDR2 reads YENEEA.

This clone was detected a few times. The J gene is TRBJ1-3, the V gene TRBV7-2, with D unclear. Germline V gives CDR1 SGHTA, CDR2 FQGNSA. CDR3 length: 15 residues. V lost 0 bases and J lost 2, with 8 bases in between. DNA of the CDR3: TGTGCCAGCAGCTTAGCGGAGGGAGCTGGAAACACCATATATTTT. Amino acid sequence: CASSLAEGAGNTIYF.

In this sample, this clone turned up a few times. The rearrangement joins TRBV9 to TRBJ1-1; tentative D call: TRBD1 (5 bases). The CDR3 is 15 amino acids. The germline CDR1 and CDR2 sequences are SGDLS and YYNGEE. V lost 3 bases to trimming and J lost 5 bases, with 17 bases between them. CDR3 nucleotide sequence: TGTGCCAGCAGCGAAAACGTGTTGGGGACTACTGAAGCTTTCTTT. It encodes CASSENVLGTTEAFF.

The J gene is TRBJ2-7, the V gene TRBV5-4; weak D call: TRBD1 (5 bases). This CDR3 spans 13 amino acids. Trimming shortened V by 2 bases and J by 7 bases, and 13 bases separated the two germline ends. Germline V lookup: CDR1 SGHNT, CDR2 YYREEE (reference sequence). The chain's CDR3 is CASSLKGMEEQYF. The CDR3 DNA sequence: TGTGCCAGCAGCTTAAAGGGGATGGAGGAGCAGTACTTC.

This clone has more than one count but fewer than ten. This rearrangement joins TRBV23-1 to TRBJ1-1; the D gene is possibly TRBD1 (5 bases). TRBV23-1 is annotated as an ORF whose role is uncertain. The CDR3 is 18 residues long. V was cut by 2 bases and J by 0 bases, with 19 bases left in between. The CDR3 bases are TGCGCCAGCAGTCAACGGGACTCCCGAGGGGCTATGAACACTGAAGCTTTCTTT. Protein: CASSQRDSRGAMNTEAFF.

This rearrangement joins TRBV6-1 to TRBJ2-7; 10 bases map to TRBD1. Trimming removed 6 bases from V and 6 bases from J; junction bases left unmatched: 5. In germline, CDR1 is MNHNS, CDR2 SASEGT. CDR3 length equals 13 residues. CDR3 coding DNA: TGTGCCAGCAGCGGGACAGGGGAACGCGAGCAGTACTTC. Amino acids: CASSGTGEREQYF.

The table lists this clone with a few counts. V and J are TRBV30 and TRBJ2-6, with D possibly TRBD1 on 6 matching bases. Trimming removed 0 bases from V and 5 bases from J, with 8 bases in between. The CDR3 contains 14 residues. Germline CDR1 and CDR2: GTSNPN and SVGIG (reference sequence). CDR3 bases: TGTGCCTGGAGTGTAAGGGGGAGGGCCAACGTCCTGACTTTC. Encoded protein: CAWSVRGRANVLTF.